This TCR beta chain appears in the sequencing data of a study of shared clonotypes between healthy human individuals. Study at large: Per donor, CD8 memory used one plate, CD8 naive used two, CD4 memory used three and CD4 naive used three.

The assay ran at deep level. The input for sorted-subset replicate PCRs was approximately 210 ng DNA, 25,000 to 35,000 T cell genomes. The repertoire was sequenced with immunoSEQ multiplex PCR; TCRdb's copy has only in-frame clones and lacks some. The repertoire has some 2 million clones, about 94% of them found once; the top ten carry around 1.2%. The CDR3 has 12 amino acids. The ends were cut back, 7 bases at V and 5 bases at J, with 11 bases in the middle. Looked up from germline, CDR1 is SNHLY and CDR2 is FYNNEI. In regard to this clone: What it recognizes is unknown.

Terminally differentiated effector memory CD45RA+ cells were left out of the naive CD8 fraction, which was CD45RO-negative and positively selected for CCR7. Study results and caveats: Despite large depth, sorted-subset datasets appeared incompletely sequenced.

The rearrangement joins TRBV2 to TRBJ2-5; D not certain. This clonotype was sampled from a man younger than 35 in good health. The sequencing sample was made of naive CD8+ T cells sorted from blood. CDR3 sequence reads: CASIGLTETQYF. CDR3 DNA sequence: TGTGCCAGCATTGGGCTAACGGAGACCCAGTACTTC.